Listed below are T cell receptor beta chains from one sample, sequenced in a study of blood T cells in healthy people across ages. MiXCR, applied by TCRdb to the 5' RACE reads, yields one record per CDR3 protein. The sample shows around 690,000 distinct CDR3 sequences, roughly 50% of them seen only once. The sample was blood. These receptors were collected from a man between 60 and 75 years old in good health. CDR3s leave out the opening cysteine and the closing phenylalanine or tryptophan.

v_gene: TRBV5-8
j_gene: TRBJ2-2
CDR3aa: ASSRTLGSGELF

v_gene: TRBV7-9
j_gene: TRBJ2-7
CDR3aa: ASSLTSASYEQY

v_gene: TRBV7-9
j_gene: TRBJ2-7
CDR3aa: ASSSQLRGYEQY

v_gene: TRBV29-1
j_gene: TRBJ1-2
CDR3aa: SVERGHGYT

v_gene: TRBV9
j_gene: TRBJ2-6
CDR3aa: ASSARVSGANVLT

v_gene: TRBV7-2
j_gene: TRBJ1-2
CDR3aa: ASGLWASNYGYT

v_gene: TRBV21-1
j_gene: TRBJ2-3
CDR3aa: ASSKRAGDNTDTQY

v_gene: TRBV10-2
j_gene: TRBJ2-3
CDR3aa: ASSEFGGPPTDTQY

v_gene: TRBV2
j_gene: TRBJ2-6
CDR3aa: ASITGQGAPGANVLT

v_gene: TRBV5-1
j_gene: TRBJ1-2
CDR3aa: ASSLVAQAFGYGYT

v_gene: TRBV5-1
j_gene: TRBJ2-7
CDR3aa: ASSLEGSYEQY

v_gene: TRBV28
j_gene: TRBJ1-2
CDR3aa: ASSSPTGVGYGYT

v_gene: TRBV12-3/TRBV12-4
j_gene: TRBJ2-1
CDR3aa: ASRPTSASVNEQF

v_gene: TRBV4-2
j_gene: TRBJ2-3
CDR3aa: ASSQTPGTESRDTQY

v_gene: TRBV29-1
j_gene: TRBJ1-1
CDR3aa: SVGGYWNTEAF

v_gene: TRBV7-2
j_gene: TRBJ2-5
CDR3aa: ASSLGSFTTGTVQETQY

v_gene: TRBV7-8
j_gene: TRBJ2-5
CDR3aa: ASSSLAGEWETQY

v_gene: TRBV28
j_gene: TRBJ1-2
CDR3aa: ASSLSADGYT

v_gene: TRBV6-6
j_gene: TRBJ1-1
CDR3aa: ASSTPGTGMSF

v_gene: TRBV20-1
j_gene: TRBJ2-1
CDR3aa: SARSDTSGGYNEQF

v_gene: TRBV7-9
j_gene: TRBJ2-3
CDR3aa: ASSSPGLATDTQY

v_gene: TRBV6-5
j_gene: TRBJ2-6
CDR3aa: ASSYSHISSGANVLT

v_gene: TRBV11-2
j_gene: TRBJ1-2
CDR3aa: ASSSRQGRRYT

v_gene: TRBV5-1
j_gene: TRBJ2-5
CDR3aa: ASSQLASSETQY

v_gene: TRBV5-6
j_gene: TRBJ2-5
CDR3aa: ASSLVGQPFTETQY

v_gene: TRBV5-1
j_gene: TRBJ1-4
CDR3aa: ASSSDRGEKLF

v_gene: TRBV7-2
j_gene: TRBJ2-1
CDR3aa: ASSRDRGQNEQF

v_gene: TRBV5-1
j_gene: TRBJ2-7
CDR3aa: ASSRQGETYEQY

v_gene: TRBV7-2
j_gene: TRBJ2-1
CDR3aa: ASSFDREGQF

v_gene: TRBV7-2
j_gene: TRBJ2-5
CDR3aa: ASSQEGQGWGTQY

v_gene: TRBV28
j_gene: TRBJ1-1
CDR3aa: ASSLWGQGAF

v_gene: TRBV5-1
j_gene: TRBJ2-5
CDR3aa: ASSSGGGLETQC

v_gene: TRBV9
j_gene: TRBJ2-3
CDR3aa: ASSAEDSTDTQY

v_gene: TRBV10-3
j_gene: TRBJ2-4
CDR3aa: AISGLERGSSIQY

v_gene: TRBV24-1
j_gene: TRBJ2-5
CDR3aa: ATSVQQGETQY

v_gene: TRBV12-3/TRBV12-4
j_gene: TRBJ2-6
CDR3aa: ASSPGRQGANVLT